This TCR beta chain was sequenced in a study of shared clonotypes between healthy human individuals. Study-wide findings and caveats: A limitation of the genetic and exposure-history diversity represented arose from few donors.

Profiled with immunoSEQ multiplex PCR; TCRdb holds only in-frame clones, not every one. The sample lists 470,000 or so clones; about 85% were seen once. Recent acute infections and vaccinations were absent in the healthy HIV-negative adult donors. Per germline, CDR1 LGHNA and CDR2 YSLEER. The germline V and J ends were trimmed by 0 bases and 0 bases, with 6 bases remaining between them. The CDR3 is made up of 16 amino acids. On this clone: What it recognizes is unknown. A far more abundant clone sits one base away, making this likely a read error. The same CDR3 can be traced to other DNA sequences in this sample.

The sequence was collected from a woman aged 40-49 years in good health. Some clones in this sample may be carry-over from other donors' samples. The source material was PBMCs. The chain uses TRBV4-3 and TRBJ2-6; D not certain. This CDR3 is CASSQEISSGANVLTF. The CDR3 coding sequence is TGCGCCAGCAGCCAAGAAATAAGCTCTGGGGCCAACGTCCTGACTTTC.